This TCR beta chain is drawn from a study of blood T cell repertoires in COVID-19. Study-wide background: Whether acute or convalescent, the COVID-19 samples came from the United States, Italy and Spain. PBMCs, B-cell-depleted T cells, or T cells were the source of the cDNA or gDNA that made up the material.

Study processing details: Estimates of nucleated cell counts were drawn from the amplification of reference gene primers. Profiled with immunoSEQ multiplex PCR; TCRdb holds only in-frame clones, not every one. The V and J calls and clone size were taken over from that table, and D and trimming were inferred from the DNA. The sample consists of 200,000 to 250,000 clones, 92% of them appearing once. Followed longitudinally, the Seattle patients had been enrolled during active infection. Germline CDR1 LGHDT, CDR2 YNNKEL (reference sequence). This CDR3 contains 13 residues. Trimming removed 0 bases from V and 5 bases from J, with 7 bases in between.

The sample was peripheral blood. This clonotype was sampled from a man in his sixties with COVID-19, enrolled during active disease. This sequence joins TRBV3-1 (or the pseudogene TRBV3-2) and TRBJ1-2; no reliable D call. The CDR3 spells CASSQDGQYGYTF. CDR3 nucleotides: TGTGCCAGCAGCCAAGATGGGCAGTATGGCTACACCTTC.